Sequencing of this TCR beta chain was carried out in a study of T cell responses to AZD1222 COVID-19 vaccine. As concerns this clone: What it binds is unknown.

Points from the study as a whole: Only after the peak T cell response were repertoires sampled. Possibly, clonal diversity was underestimated; donors were largely white British and included more females.

Second-dose recipients at about 4 or about 12 weeks were treated as one pooled group. The repertoire was sequenced with immunoSEQ multiplex PCR; TCRdb's copy has only in-frame clones and lacks some. This table holds 85,000 to 120,000 clones, less than 95% found once. The sample here was peripheral blood, taken 28 days after the second AZD1222 dose. This TCR was recovered from an adult who received the AZD1222 COVID-19 vaccine.

CDR3 sequence: CASSPTSVEKLFF. The CDR3 nucleotides are TGTGCCAGCAGCCCCACATCGGTCGAAAAACTGTTTTTT. The chain combines TRBV7-2 with TRBJ1-4, with D unresolved. V gave up 5 bases and J gave up 8 bases, with 12 bases separating them. The germline gives CDR1 SGHTA, CDR2 FQGNSA. CDR3 size: 13 residues.